The rows below give T cell receptor beta chains drawn from one sample of a study of blood T cell repertoires in COVID-19. Here immunoSEQ multiplex PCR was the method, and the copy in TCRdb shows in-frame clones only, minus some. This sample has about 270,000 clones, with roughly nine tenths found just once. The sequencing input was PBMCs or T cells enriched from blood (not recorded which). All receptors derive from a woman younger than 35 who had recovered from COVID-19. Each CDR3 is given with its conserved first and last residue. The D gene is left open where the match is weak. Size values are once, few and many counts, or a class for expanded clones, and some rows have none.

V gene,D gene,clone size,J gene,CDR3 length,CDR3 DNA,CDR3 protein
TRBV4-2,TRBD1,NA,TRBJ1-5,17,TGTGCCAGCAGCCTCGGTGGTGTGGGGACAGGAGATCAGCCCCAGCATTTT,CASSLGGVGTGDQPQHF
TRBV18,NA,NA,TRBJ2-1,13,TGTGCCAGCTCACCACCTGCGGCAAATGAGCAGTTCTTC,CASSPPAANEQFF
TRBV2,NA,few,TRBJ1-2,13,TGTGCCAGCAGTGAGTGGCCAGGCTATGGCTACACCTTC,CASSEWPGYGYTF
TRBV30,TRBD2,NA,TRBJ2-5,16,TGTGCCTGGAGTATGACTAGCGGGGGGGCCGGGGAGACCCAGTACTTC,CAWSMTSGGAGETQYF
TRBV5-1,TRBD2,NA,TRBJ2-3,16,TGCGCCAGCAGCGATTTAGCGGGGGGGCATACAGATACGCAGTATTTT,CASSDLAGGHTDTQYF
TRBV25-1,NA,NA,TRBJ1-1,14,TGTGCCAGCAGTGATGCGTATCCTAACACTGAAGCTTTCTTT,CASSDAYPNTEAFF
TRBV28,TRBD2,NA,TRBJ2-3,17,TGTGCCAGCAGTTTACCGAGCGGGGAGACAAGCACAGATACGCAGTATTTT,CASSLPSGETSTDTQYF
TRBV6-1,NA,NA,TRBJ2-1,16,TGTGCCAGCAGTGCTGTCCAGGGAGGAACCTACAATGAGCAGTTCTTC,CASSAVQGGTYNEQFF
TRBV5-1,TRBD2,NA,TRBJ2-1,16,TGCGCCAGCAGCTTGACTAGCGGGGGCTGGGTGAATGAGCAGTTCTTC,CASSLTSGGWVNEQFF
TRBV19,NA,NA,TRBJ1-5,16,TGTGCCAGTAGTATTCGGGGGGTAGGTAGCAATCAGCCCCAGCATTTT,CASSIRGVGSNQPQHF
TRBV18,NA,NA,TRBJ1-5,17,TGTGCCAGCTCACCCAGTCCAGGGCCCGTTAGCAATCAGCCCCAGCATTTT,CASSPSPGPVSNQPQHF
TRBV6-5,TRBD1,NA,TRBJ1-5,14,TGTGCCAGCACCCTGGACAGGGAGGGTCAGCCCCAGCATTTT,CASTLDREGQPQHF
TRBV30,NA,NA,TRBJ1-1,13,TGTGCCTGGAGGCGGCAGTTGAACACTGAAGCTTTCTTT,CAWRRQLNTEAFF
TRBV27,NA,NA,TRBJ2-1,14,TGTGCCAGCAGTTTATACAGGGAATACAATGAGCAGTTCTTC,CASSLYREYNEQFF
TRBV7-8,NA,NA,TRBJ2-3,12,TGTGCCAGCAGCCCCGAGACAGATACGCAGTATTTT,CASSPETDTQYF
TRBV18,TRBD1,once,TRBJ1-6,15,TGTGCCAGCTCGTCGGGACAGGCGACAAATTCACCCCTCCACTTT,CASSSGQATNSPLHF
TRBV11-2,NA,NA,TRBJ2-5,15,TGTGCCAGCAGCCCCCGCTCACAGGTCCCAGAGACCCAGTACTTC,CASSPRSQVPETQYF
TRBV24-1,NA,NA,TRBJ1-3,15,TGTGCCACCTGTTTAAGGGCAGGGCCTGGAAACACCATATATTTT,CATCLRAGPGNTIYF
TRBV19,TRBD1,NA,TRBJ1-2,13,TGTGCCACCCAAGACAGGGGTTTCTATGGCTACACCTTC,CATQDRGFYGYTF
TRBV2,TRBD2,NA,TRBJ2-1,16,TGTGCCAGCAGGGAAGGGACTAGCAGCTCCTACAATGAGCAGTTCTTC,CASREGTSSSYNEQFF
TRBV5-4,NA,NA,TRBJ2-2,16,TGTGCCAGCACCCCGGGCGGGCAGGCAAACACCGGGGAGCTGTTTTTT,CASTPGGQANTGELFF
TRBV5-1,NA,NA,TRBJ1-4,19,TGCGCCAGCAGCCCCGGGCCGGGGGGTCGCCGAGGGGCTAATGAAAAACTGTTTTTT,CASSPGPGGRRGANEKLFF
TRBV27,NA,NA,TRBJ1-5,14,TGTGCCAGTGGTGACGGGGGTAGCAATCAGCCCCAGCATTTT,CASGDGGSNQPQHF
TRBV19,TRBD1,NA,TRBJ2-1,14,TGTGCCAGTTCCGGGACAGGGAACCGCGATGAGCAGTTCTTC,CASSGTGNRDEQFF
TRBV28,TRBD1,NA,TRBJ1-1,15,TGTGCCAGCAGTTTATGGACAGGGGGAAGCACTGAAGCTTTCTTT,CASSLWTGGSTEAFF
TRBV5-1,NA,NA,TRBJ1-2,16,TGCGCCAGCAGCTTGGAGCTGGCGGGCCCCAACTATGGCTACACCTTC,CASSLELAGPNYGYTF
TRBV6-4,TRBD2,once,TRBJ2-3,16,TGTGCCAGCAGTGTCAGTAGCGGGGCTGTCACAGATACGCAGTATTTT,CASSVSSGAVTDTQYF
TRBV14,NA,few,TRBJ1-6,16,TGTGCCAGCAGCCATCCCTCCGGCTCCTATAATTCACCCCTCCACTTT,CASSHPSGSYNSPLHF
TRBV7-9,TRBD2,NA,TRBJ2-3,16,TGTGCCAGCAGCTCAAGGACTAGCGGGGGGAGCATAACGCAGTATTTT,CASSSRTSGGSITQYF
TRBV19,NA,once,TRBJ2-7,14,TGTGCCAGTAGTATCTGGCAGGGGAAATACGAGCAGTACTTC,CASSIWQGKYEQYF
TRBV7-3,NA,NA,TRBJ2-5,14,TGTGCCAGCAGCCCCCGGGCGGGGAAGGAGACCCAGTACTTC,CASSPRAGKETQYF
TRBV6-5,TRBD2,NA,TRBJ2-2,15,TGTGCCAGCCAGGGAGGGGCGGAGGGGACCGGGGAGCTGTTTTTT,CASQGGAEGTGELFF
TRBV7-9,TRBD1,NA,TRBJ2-1,14,TGTGCCAGCAGCAAAACAGGGGGCGGAAATGAGCAGTTCTTC,CASSKTGGGNEQFF
TRBV11-1,TRBD2,NA,TRBJ2-3,16,TGTGCCAGCAGCCCACAGCGGGGGGGCAATGCAGATACGCAGTATTTT,CASSPQRGGNADTQYF
TRBV27,TRBD1,NA,TRBJ1-6,16,TGTGCCAGCAGTCCCCTAGACAGGGGGGATAATTCACCCCTCCACTTT,CASSPLDRGDNSPLHF
TRBV5-1,NA,NA,TRBJ1-1,13,TGCGCCAGCAGCTTCAACATATACACTGAAGCTTTCTTT,CASSFNIYTEAFF
TRBV6-5,NA,NA,TRBJ2-3,13,TGTGCCAGCAGATTCACAAACACAGATACGCAGTATTTT,CASRFTNTDTQYF
TRBV7-2,TRBD1,NA,TRBJ1-3,15,TGTGCCAGCAGCTGGACAGGGGGCAACGGAAACACCATATATTTT,CASSWTGGNGNTIYF
TRBV25-1,TRBD1,NA,TRBJ1-5,16,TGTGCCAGCAGTGAATCAGGCAGGGGGGGCAATCAGCCCCAGCATTTT,CASSESGRGGNQPQHF
TRBV28,NA,NA,TRBJ1-1,10,TGTGCCAGCAGTCTCACTGAAGCTTTCTTT,CASSLTEAFF
TRBV18,NA,NA,TRBJ2-3,12,TGTGCCAGCCGACAGGGCACAGATACGCAGTATTTT,CASRQGTDTQYF
TRBV11-1,TRBD1,NA,TRBJ1-1,13,TGTGCCAGCAGCTTAAGGGGGCAAAATGAAGCTTTCTTT,CASSLRGQNEAFF
TRBV11-2,TRBD2,NA,TRBJ2-3,16,TGTGCCAGCAGCTTAGCGGCAGCGGGGGGGCCATATACGCAGTATTTT,CASSLAAAGGPYTQYF
TRBV6-5,NA,NA,TRBJ2-7,13,TGTGCCAGCAGTTACTCGAAAAGGGGCGAGCAGTACTTC,CASSYSKRGEQYF
TRBV3-1/TRBV3-2,NA,NA,TRBJ2-5,13,TGTGCCAGCAGCCCCCGGGGATCGGAGACCCAGTACTTC,CASSPRGSETQYF
TRBV24-1,TRBD1,NA,TRBJ1-2,12,TGTGCCACCAGTGATGGGACAGGTACAGTCACCTTC,CATSDGTGTVTF
TRBV27,NA,NA,TRBJ2-3,14,TGTGCCAGCAATTTTCGCGGCAGCACAGATACGCAGTATTTT,CASNFRGSTDTQYF
TRBV18,TRBD1,NA,TRBJ1-1,13,TGTGCCAGCTCAAACAGGGGGCACACTGAAGCTTTCTTT,CASSNRGHTEAFF